The entry that follows covers one T cell receptor beta chain sequence. Its antigen remains unknown. Time point given: newly diagnosed, previously untreated cHL patient sample. Isolation of CD8+ T cells from thawed PBMCs used magnetic negative selection. Newly diagnosed classical Hodgkin lymphoma PBMCs, still untreated, provided the comparison samples. Germline loops: CDR1 MNHEY, CDR2 SVGAGI. CDR3 length: 14 amino acids. Trimming took off 5 bases at V and 0 bases at J, with 8 bases between the two ends. Some clones are missing from TCRdb's copy, which holds only in-frame ones; the method was immunoSEQ multiplex PCR. Seen here are fewer than 4,000 clones, approximately 80% observed once, and the top ten hold roughly 17%. The entry originates in a study of PD-1 blockade in classical Hodgkin lymphoma. Points from the study as a whole: Reasons behind the repertoire differences stay unclear, perhaps disease activity or earlier therapy. Diminished baseline TCR diversity has been reported in newly diagnosed patients relative to healthy donors.

The specimen sequenced was CD8+ T cells from blood. The V call is TRBV6-5, the J call TRBJ1-5; D gene unclear. The TCR originated in a human donor with classical Hodgkin lymphoma. Here the CDR3 DNA reads TGTGCCAGCAGTAGTCAGGATAGCAATCAGCCCCAGCATTTT. Residues: CASSSQDSNQPQHF.